Below are 20 T cell receptor beta chains sequenced from a single sample in a study of T-cell memory formation after mild COVID-19 (dated by TCRdb to the early 2020s). Libraries were prepared through 5' RACE. This sample was sequenced with an Illumina NovaSeq 6000. TCRdb trimmed public reads at Q25 via fastp, called clones via MiXCR and kept in-frame beta chains. Entries that share a CDR3 protein sequence are merged under the most common genes and DNA. In all, the sample holds 150,000 to 200,000 distinct CDR3 sequences, and around a tenth of those were seen once. Of the sample, around 3.8% falls within the top ten clones. What was sequenced was PBMCs or a T cell subset sorted from them (not recorded which). The receptors stem from a man aged 18 to 29 who had mild COVID-19 (a few samples of this study predate the infection). The sample titles of this study are shuffled in the database, so cell type and time point are left out; the donor was told from shared clones.

The chain uses TRBV25-1 and TRBJ1-1; D not certain. Germline lookup yields CDR1 MGHDK and CDR2 SYGVNS. The V end was cut by 1 base, the J end by 2 bases, with 8 bases between. This CDR3 has 14 residues. CDR3 protein: CASSELAYNTEAFF. In DNA form, the CDR3 reads TGTGCCAGCAGTGAATTGGCCTATAACACTGAAGCTTTCTTT.

This clonotype was seen ten or more times. This sequence joins TRBV9 and TRBJ2-5, with D perhaps assigned TRBD1 or TRBD2 (6 bases each). This CDR3 contains 15 residues. Germline-derived CDR1 and CDR2 are SGDLS and YYNGEE. Between the trimmed V and J ends, which lost 0 bases and 1 base, there was a span of 10 bases. CDR3 DNA sequence: TGTGCCAGCAGCGTAGCCGGGGGCCTCCAAGAGACCCAGTACTTC. This sequence encodes CASSVAGGLQETQYF.

This clonotype was seen a few times. The rearrangement links TRBV7-9 to TRBJ1-5; no clear D. V lost 3 bases and J 9 bases, leaving 9 bases between the germline ends. Germline V gene data show CDR1 as SEHNR and CDR2 as FQNEAQ (reference sequence). This CDR3 region has 12 residues. The CDR3, as DNA: TGTGCCAGCAGCTTCGAGGATCGGCCCCAGCATTTT. The encoded protein is CASSFEDRPQHF. Full variable domain (missing parts from reference TRBV7-9 and TRBJ1-5): DTGVSQNPRHKITKRGQNVTFRCDPISEHNRLYWYRQTLGQGPEFLTYFQNEAQLEKSRLLSDRFSAERPKGSFSTLEIQRTEQGDSAMYLCASSFEDRPQHFGDGTRLSIL.

Only a few counts were recorded for this clonotype. The chain is built from TRBV21-1 and TRBJ2-1; whether TRBD1, the table's D call, matches the DNA was not checked. TRBV21-1 has pseudogene status. The CDR3 runs to 15 residues. The CDR3 DNA sequence: TGTGCCAGCAGCAAAGGGGGACCCCTCTACAATGAGCAGTTCTTC. Encoded protein: CASSKGGPLYNEQFF.

This clonotype has more than one count but fewer than ten. The V and J genes are TRBV19 and TRBJ2-1; perhaps D is TRBD1 or TRBD2 (6 bases each). This CDR3 region has 14 residues. V lost 0 bases to trimming and J lost 6 bases, with 9 bases between them. Germline V lookup: CDR1 LNHDA, CDR2 SQIVND (reference sequence). As DNA, the CDR3 is TGTGCCAGTAGTATAGACGGGGGCTTCAATGAGCAGTTCTTC. Translating it yields CASSIDGGFNEQFF.

In its sample, this clonotype was seen a few times. The chain employs TRBV21-1 and TRBJ2-6. TRBV21-1 is marked as a pseudogene. The CDR3 totals 13 residues. The CDR3 DNA follows: TGTGCCAGCAGCCAGCCTGGGGCCAACGTCCTGACTTTC. As protein: CASSQPGANVLTF.

This chain links TRBV20-1 with TRBJ1-2, with TRBD1 matching over 8 bases. V lost 5 bases to trimming and J lost 8 bases; unmatched junction nucleotides: 13. There are 14 residues in the CDR3. CDR1 and CDR2 (germline): DFQATT, SNEGSKA (reference sequence). CDR3 DNA sequence: TGCAGTGCTCGCGTTGACAGGGGCCCTGGCGGCTACACCTTC. Protein sequence: CSARVDRGPGGYTF.

In this sample, this clonotype turned up many times. This chain joins TRBV9 and TRBJ2-3, with D perhaps TRBD1 (6 bases). From germline, CDR1 is SGDLS and CDR2 YYNGEE. Trimming removed 0 bases at V and 3 bases at J, with 11 bases between. The CDR3 has 15 amino acids. CDR3 nucleotide sequence: TGTGCCAGCAGCGTAGGGCAGGGGCTGACAGATACGCAGTATTTT. As protein: CASSVGQGLTDTQYF.

This clonotype was seen more than once but under ten times. The genes are TRBV4-3 and TRBJ2-2; D is unresolved. The ends were cut back, 0 bases at V and 3 bases at J, with 8 bases in the middle. Germline V gives CDR1 LGHNA, CDR2 YSLEER. This CDR3 is 15 amino acids long. The CDR3 loop is CASSQESLDTGELFF. CDR3 DNA: TGCGCCAGCAGCCAAGAGTCGCTTGACACCGGGGAGCTGTTTTTT.

This clonotype appeared a few times. The chain uses TRBV12-5 and TRBJ1-2, with a tentative D call TRBD1 (6 bases). Trimming stripped 9 bases from V and 0 bases from J, with 11 bases between. The CDR3 loop spans 13 amino acids. Germline V gives CDR1 LGHNT, CDR2 FRNRAP. CDR3 loop: CASGTLANYGYTF. CDR3 DNA: TGTGCTAGCGGGACACTAGCTAACTATGGCTACACCTTC.

This clonotype was seen a few times. This chain links TRBV27 with TRBJ2-5; 14 nucleotides line up with TRBD2. In germline, CDR1 is MNHEY, CDR2 SMNVEV (reference sequence). The trim removed 5 bases at V and 5 bases at J, leaving 10 bases unmatched. The CDR3 runs 17 residues. DNA of the CDR3: TGTGCCAGCAGTCCCGGACTAGCGGGGGGATACTGGGAGACCCAGTACTTC. Amino acids: CASSPGLAGGYWETQYF.

This clonotype was detected only a few times. The chain recombines TRBV30 with TRBJ2-1; 9 bases are shared with TRBD2. V trimming: 4 bases; J trimming: 6 bases; junction bases outside the gene matches: 7. Germline V CDR1 and CDR2: GTSNPN, SVGIG (reference sequence). The CDR3 contains 14 residues. The CDR3 loop reads CAWTAGGPVNEQFF. DNA of the CDR3: TGTGCCTGGACGGCGGGGGGGCCGGTCAATGAGCAGTTCTTC.

This chain joins TRBV24-1 and TRBJ2-5; 7 bases match TRBD1. CDR3 size: 16 residues. Germline lookup yields CDR1 KGHDR and CDR2 SFDVKD. The V and J ends lost 5 bases and 1 base, in that order; junction bases with no gene match: 9. The CDR3 protein is CATSGAGTAFQETQYF. CDR3 nucleotides: TGTGCCACCAGTGGGGCCGGGACAGCTTTCCAAGAGACCCAGTACTTC.

The chain recombines TRBV6-5 with TRBJ2-7; 8 bases match TRBD2. There are 14 residues in the CDR3. V dropped 6 bases and J dropped 5; count of bases not matched to a gene: 9. Germline V lookup: CDR1 MNHEY, CDR2 SVGAGI. In DNA, the CDR3 is TGTGCCAGCAGCACTAGCGGCGCGCGACACGAGCAGTACTTC. It specifies CASSTSGARHEQYF.

In this sample, this clonotype turned up many times. The V call is TRBV5-6, the J call TRBJ2-5, with D perhaps TRBD1 (5 bases). Germline CDR1 and CDR2: SGHDT and YYEEEE. The CDR3 runs 16 residues. The ends were cut back, 4 bases at V and 2 bases at J, with 18 bases in the middle. CDR3 protein: CASSPWGLLRQETQYF. CDR3 sequence (DNA): TGTGCCAGCAGCCCCTGGGGCCTGCTAAGGCAAGAGACCCAGTACTTC.

This clonotype was seen a few times. This sequence joins TRBV4-3 and TRBJ1-5; 10 bases line up with TRBD1. The J segment lost 4 bases and the V segment lost 0 bases, leaving 3 bases of the junction unmatched. This CDR3 region has 16 residues. The V gene's germline CDR1 is LGHNA and CDR2 YSLEER. The CDR3 nucleotides are TGCGCCAGCAGCCAAGAATTGGACAGGGGGAATCAGCCCCAGCATTTT. Amino acids: CASSQELDRGNQPQHF.

The chain employs TRBV18 and TRBJ2-3; 10 nucleotides agree with TRBD1. The CDR3 is 15 residues long. Germline CDR1 is KGHSH and CDR2 is LQKENI. V lost 3 bases and J lost 4; bases outside the gene matches: 4. This chain's CDR3 is CASSPRDRGADTQYF. CDR3 DNA: TGTGCCAGCTCACCCCGGGACAGGGGTGCAGATACGCAGTATTTT.

The chain uses TRBV9 and TRBJ1-1, with TRBD1 matching 7 bases. The CDR3 is made up of 14 amino acids. The V gene's germline CDR1 is SGDLS and CDR2 YYNGEE. V dropped 4 bases and J dropped 5; count of bases not matched to a gene: 8. The CDR3 loop is CASSSHRGLTEAFF. CDR3 bases: TGTGCCAGCAGCTCCCACAGGGGACTTACTGAAGCTTTCTTT.

This clonotype has more than one count but fewer than ten. The chain recombines TRBV7-9 with TRBJ2-5; maybe TRBD1 (6 bases). Germline CDR1 is SEHNR and CDR2 is FQNEAQ (reference sequence). V was pared by 6 bases and J by 0 bases, with 11 bases between. CDR3 length: 14 residues. CDR3 DNA sequence: TGTGCCAGCAGACATGACAGGAACCAAGAGACCCAGTACTTC. Its translation is CASRHDRNQETQYF.

This rearrangement joins TRBV20-1 to TRBJ2-5; 9 positions agree with TRBD2. There are 15 residues in the CDR3. V lost 7 bases and J lost 1; bases outside the gene matches: 10. In germline, CDR1 is DFQATT, CDR2 SNEGSKA (reference sequence). The CDR3 loop reads CSGARGAGGQETQYF. As DNA, the CDR3 is TGCAGTGGGGCTCGTGGAGCGGGGGGCCAAGAGACCCAGTACTTC.